This TCR beta chain was identified during a study of shared clonotypes between healthy human individuals. Repertoires were generated with immunoSEQ multiplex PCR, while TCRdb's copy carries only in-frame clones and drops some. The sample comprises more than 2 million clones, 85% to 95% of which are singletons, and 0.1% to 0.15% rests with the top ten. Germline CDR1 is MGHRA and CDR2 is YSYEKL. The CDR3 totals 15 residues. V was shortened by 1 base and J by 4 bases, with 11 bases between the two germline ends. The receptor's source is a young man in good health. This chain uses TRBV4-1 with TRBJ1-3; unclear D gene. Sequences were obtained from naive CD4+ T cells sorted from blood. Specified subset: CD45RA+ positively selected. The CDR3, as DNA: TGCGCCAGCAGCCAAGTGTACACATCAGGAAACACCATATATTTT. Its translation is CASSQVYTSGNTIYF.